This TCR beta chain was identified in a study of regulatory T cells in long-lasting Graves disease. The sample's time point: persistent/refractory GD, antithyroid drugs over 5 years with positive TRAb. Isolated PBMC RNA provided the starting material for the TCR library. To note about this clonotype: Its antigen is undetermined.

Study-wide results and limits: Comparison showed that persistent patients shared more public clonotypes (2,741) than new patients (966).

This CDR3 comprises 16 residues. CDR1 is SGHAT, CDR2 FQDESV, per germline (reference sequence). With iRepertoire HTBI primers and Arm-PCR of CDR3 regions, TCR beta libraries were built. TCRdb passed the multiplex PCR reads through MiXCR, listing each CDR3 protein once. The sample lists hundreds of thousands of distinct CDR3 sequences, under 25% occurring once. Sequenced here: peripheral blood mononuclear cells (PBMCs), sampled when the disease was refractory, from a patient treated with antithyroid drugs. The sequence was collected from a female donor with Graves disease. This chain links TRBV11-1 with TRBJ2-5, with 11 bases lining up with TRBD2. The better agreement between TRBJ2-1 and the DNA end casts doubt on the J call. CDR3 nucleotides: TGTGCCAGCAGCTTAGTCACTAGCGGGAGTCGGGATGAGCAGTTCTTC. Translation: CASSLVTSGSRDEQFF.